This entry features one TCR beta chain sequence. Its matching antigen is unknown. This may stem from a read error, because a much larger clone lies one nucleotide away. Template switching added a universal primer binding site, and final cDNA carried unique molecular identifiers. Via MiXCR, TCRdb re-called the 5' RACE reads, giving one row per CDR3 protein. The data hold 1.5 million or so distinct CDR3 sequences, with more than 30% observed a single time. The entry originates in a study of identical twins. Study results and caveats: Twins shared out-of-frame alpha sequences with excess low generation probability. Fewer insertions were carried by abundant cord blood beta clonotypes, but none was seen in memory repertoires.

Germline V gene sequence: CDR1 MNHEY, CDR2 SVGAGI. CDR3 length equals 16 residues. V was clipped by 2 bases and J by 11 bases; unmatched bases: 15. This clonotype originated in a newborn girl in good health. Specimen: cord blood. The chain carries TRBV6-5 and TRBJ2-5; TRBD2 matches 9 bases. CDR3 DNA sequence: TGTGCCAGCAGTTACACGTTAGCGGGAGCATACAATGAGCAGTACTTC. Residues: CASSYTLAGAYNEQYF.